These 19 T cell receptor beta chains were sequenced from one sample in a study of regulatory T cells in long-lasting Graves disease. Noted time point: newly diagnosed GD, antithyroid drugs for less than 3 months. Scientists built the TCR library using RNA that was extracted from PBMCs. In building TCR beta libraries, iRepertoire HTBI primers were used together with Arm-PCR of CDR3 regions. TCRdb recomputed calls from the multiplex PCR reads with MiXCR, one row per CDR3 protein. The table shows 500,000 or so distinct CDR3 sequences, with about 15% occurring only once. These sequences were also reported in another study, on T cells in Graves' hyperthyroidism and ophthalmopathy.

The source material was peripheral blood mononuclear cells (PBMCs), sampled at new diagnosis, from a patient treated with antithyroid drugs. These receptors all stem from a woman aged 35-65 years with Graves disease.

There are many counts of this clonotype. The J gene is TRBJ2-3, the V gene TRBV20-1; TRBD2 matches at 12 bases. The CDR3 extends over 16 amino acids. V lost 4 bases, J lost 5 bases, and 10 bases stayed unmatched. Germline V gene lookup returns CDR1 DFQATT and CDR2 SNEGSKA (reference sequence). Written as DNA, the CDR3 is TGCAGTGCTACCCGGCTAGCGGGGGGGCCGATAGATACGCAGTATTTT. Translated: CSATRLAGGPIDTQYF.

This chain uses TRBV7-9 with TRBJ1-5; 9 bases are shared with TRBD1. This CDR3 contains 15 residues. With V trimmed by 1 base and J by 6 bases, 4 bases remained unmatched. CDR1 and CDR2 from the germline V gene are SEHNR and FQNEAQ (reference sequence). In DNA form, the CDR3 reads TGTGCCAGCAGCTTAGTAGGGACAGGGATTCAGCCCCAGCATTTT. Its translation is CASSLVGTGIQPQHF.

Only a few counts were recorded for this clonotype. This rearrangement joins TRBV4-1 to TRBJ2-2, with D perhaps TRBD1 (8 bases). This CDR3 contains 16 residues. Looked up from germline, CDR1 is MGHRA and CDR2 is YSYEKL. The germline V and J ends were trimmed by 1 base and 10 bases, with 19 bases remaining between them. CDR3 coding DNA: TGCGCCAGCAGCCAAGTGCGGACAGGGAGGGTCGTGGAGCTGTTTTTT. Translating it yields CASSQVRTGRVVELFF.

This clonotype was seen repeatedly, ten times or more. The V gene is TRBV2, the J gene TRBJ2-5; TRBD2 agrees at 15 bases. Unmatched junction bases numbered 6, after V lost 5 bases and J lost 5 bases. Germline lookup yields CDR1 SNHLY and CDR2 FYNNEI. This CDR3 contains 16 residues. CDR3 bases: TGTGCCAGCAGTCCCCGGACTAGCGGGGGGGGCGAGACCCAGTACTTC. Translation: CASSPRTSGGGETQYF.

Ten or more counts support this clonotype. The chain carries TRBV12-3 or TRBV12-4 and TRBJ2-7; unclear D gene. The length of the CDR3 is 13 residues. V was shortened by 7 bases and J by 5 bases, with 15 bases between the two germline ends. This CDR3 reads CASTLSVANEQYF. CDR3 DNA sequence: TGTGCCAGCACCCTATCGGTTGCCAACGAGCAGTACTTC.

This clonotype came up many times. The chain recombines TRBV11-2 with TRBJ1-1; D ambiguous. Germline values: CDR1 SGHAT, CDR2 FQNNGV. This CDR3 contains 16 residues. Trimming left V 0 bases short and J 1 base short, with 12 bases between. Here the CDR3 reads CASSLDRWLQNTEAFF. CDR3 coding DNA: TGTGCCAGCAGCTTAGATCGTTGGCTCCAGAACACTGAAGCTTTCTTT.

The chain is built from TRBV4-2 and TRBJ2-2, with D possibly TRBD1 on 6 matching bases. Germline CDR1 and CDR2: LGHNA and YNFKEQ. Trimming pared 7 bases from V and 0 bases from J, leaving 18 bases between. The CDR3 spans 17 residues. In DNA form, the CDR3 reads TGTGCCAGCAAGGACCAGACAGGTCAACCGAACACCGGGGAGCTGTTTTTT. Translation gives CASKDQTGQPNTGELFF.

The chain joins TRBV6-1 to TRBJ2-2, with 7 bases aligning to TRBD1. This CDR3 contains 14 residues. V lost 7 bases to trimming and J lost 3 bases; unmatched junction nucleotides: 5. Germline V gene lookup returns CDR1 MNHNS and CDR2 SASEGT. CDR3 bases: TGTGCCAGCACCCGGGACAGATACACCGGGGAGCTGTTTTTT. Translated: CASTRDRYTGELFF.

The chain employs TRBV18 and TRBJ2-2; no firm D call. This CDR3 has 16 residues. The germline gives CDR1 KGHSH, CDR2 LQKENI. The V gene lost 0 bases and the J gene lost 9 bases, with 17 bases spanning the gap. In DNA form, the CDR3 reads TGTGCCAGCTCACCACCGTGGTCCGAGGTAGGACGGGAGCTGTTTTTT. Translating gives CASSPPWSEVGRELFF.

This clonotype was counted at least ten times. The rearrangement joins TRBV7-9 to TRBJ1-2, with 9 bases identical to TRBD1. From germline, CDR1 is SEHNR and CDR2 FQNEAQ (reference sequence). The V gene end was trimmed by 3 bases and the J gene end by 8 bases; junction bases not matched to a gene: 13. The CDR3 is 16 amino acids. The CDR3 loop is CASSLGLTGGAEGYTF. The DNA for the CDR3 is TGTGCCAGCAGCTTGGGCCTTACAGGGGGCGCGGAAGGCTACACCTTC. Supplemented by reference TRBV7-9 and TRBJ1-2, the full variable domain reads DTGVSQNPRHKITKRGQNVTFRCDPISEHNRLYWYRQTLGQGPEFLTYFQNEAQLEKSRLLSDRFSAERPKGSFSTLEIQRTEQGDSAMYLCASSLGLTGGAEGYTFGSGTRLTVV.

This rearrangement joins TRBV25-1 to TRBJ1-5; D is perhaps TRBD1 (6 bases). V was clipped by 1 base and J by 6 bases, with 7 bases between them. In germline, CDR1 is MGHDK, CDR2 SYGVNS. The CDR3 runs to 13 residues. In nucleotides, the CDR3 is TGTGCCAGCAGTGAATGGGGGGCTCAGCCCCAGCATTTT. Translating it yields CASSEWGAQPQHF. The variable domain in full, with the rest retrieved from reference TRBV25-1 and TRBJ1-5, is EADIYQTPRYLVIGTGKKITLECSQTMGHDKMYWYQQDPGMELHLIHYSYGVNSTEKGDLSSESTVSRIRTEHFPLTLESARPSHTSQYLCASSEWGAQPQHFGDGTRLSIL.

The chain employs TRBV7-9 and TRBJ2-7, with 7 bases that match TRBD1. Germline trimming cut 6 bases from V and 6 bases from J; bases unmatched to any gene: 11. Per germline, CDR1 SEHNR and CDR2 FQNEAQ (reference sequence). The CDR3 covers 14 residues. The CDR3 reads CASSRRQGRLEQYF. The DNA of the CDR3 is TGTGCCAGCAGTCGCCGACAGGGTAGGCTCGAGCAGTACTTC.

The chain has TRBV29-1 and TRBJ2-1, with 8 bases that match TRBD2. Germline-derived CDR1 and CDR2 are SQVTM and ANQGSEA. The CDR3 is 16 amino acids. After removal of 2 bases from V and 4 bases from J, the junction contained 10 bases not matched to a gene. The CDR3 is CSVELMAGGEYNEQFF. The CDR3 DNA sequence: TGCAGCGTTGAACTGATGGCGGGGGGTGAATACAATGAGCAGTTCTTC.

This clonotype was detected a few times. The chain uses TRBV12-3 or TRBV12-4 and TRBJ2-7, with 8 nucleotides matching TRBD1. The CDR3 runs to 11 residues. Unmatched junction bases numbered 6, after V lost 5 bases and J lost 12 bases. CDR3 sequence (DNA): TGTGCCAGCAGTCCGACAGGGGTGCTGTACTTC. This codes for CASSPTGVLYF.

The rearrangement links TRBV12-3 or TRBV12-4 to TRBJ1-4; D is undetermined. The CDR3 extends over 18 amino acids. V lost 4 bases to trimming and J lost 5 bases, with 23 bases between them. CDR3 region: CASSSTDLQPGMNEKLFF. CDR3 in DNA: TGTGCCAGCAGTTCAACCGACCTACAGCCGGGGATGAATGAAAAACTGTTTTTT.

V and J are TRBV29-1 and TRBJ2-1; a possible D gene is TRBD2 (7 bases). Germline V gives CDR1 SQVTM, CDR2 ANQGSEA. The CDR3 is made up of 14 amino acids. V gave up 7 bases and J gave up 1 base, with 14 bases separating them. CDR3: CSALKGGSYNEQFF. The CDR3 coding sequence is TGCAGCGCGCTGAAGGGGGGGTCCTACAATGAGCAGTTCTTC.

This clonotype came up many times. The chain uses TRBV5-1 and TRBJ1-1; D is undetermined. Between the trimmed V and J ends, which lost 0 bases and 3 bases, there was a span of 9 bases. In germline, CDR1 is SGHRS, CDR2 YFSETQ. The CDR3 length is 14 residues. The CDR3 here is CASSLAGRDTEAFF. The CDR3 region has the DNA TGCGCCAGCAGCTTGGCCGGTAGAGACACTGAAGCTTTCTTT.

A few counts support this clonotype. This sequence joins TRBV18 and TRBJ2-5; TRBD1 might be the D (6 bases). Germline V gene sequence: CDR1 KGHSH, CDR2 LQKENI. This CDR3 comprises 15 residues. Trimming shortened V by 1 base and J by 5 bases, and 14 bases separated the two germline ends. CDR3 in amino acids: CASSPQGTPLETQYF. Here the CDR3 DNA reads TGTGCCAGCTCACCACAGGGGACACCGTTGGAGACCCAGTACTTC.

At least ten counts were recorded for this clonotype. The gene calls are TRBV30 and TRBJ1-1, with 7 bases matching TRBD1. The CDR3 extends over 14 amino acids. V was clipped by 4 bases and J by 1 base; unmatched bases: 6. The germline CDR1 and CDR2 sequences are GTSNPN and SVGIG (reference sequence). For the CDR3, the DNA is TGTGCCTGGAAATCCGGGACAGCGAACACTGAAGCTTTCTTT. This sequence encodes CAWKSGTANTEAFF.